This entry lists 14 T cell receptor beta chains sequenced from one sample in a study of tissue T cells after allogeneic stem cell transplantation. The protocol was immunoSEQ multiplex PCR, while the TCRdb copy is restricted to in-frame clones and leaves out a portion. Found here are around 17,000 clones, about three quarters of them singletons; the top ten hold 0.85% to 0.95%. Sequenced material: spleen. The receptor source for this set is a female BALB/c mouse in good health. The mouse strain carries the MHC haplotype H2-d.

Details on this clone: The germline and genes are mouse ones. Read sequence stops 1 residue before the CDR3 end, and the germline J gene provides the missing end. V is TRBV13-3 and J is TRBJ2-5; 9 nucleotides match TRBD1. The CDR3 is made up of 15 amino acids. V was pared by 2 bases and J by 3 bases, with 4 bases of the junction left unmatched. Germline V lookup: CDR1 NNHDY, CDR2 SYVADS. The sequenced part of the CDR3 DNA is TGTGCCAGCAGTGAAGGGACAGGGAAACAAGACACCCAGTAC. Amino acids: CASSEGTGKQDTQY. The full CDR3 reads CASSEGTGKQDTQYF.

This clone has more than one count but fewer than ten. Each gene name is a mouse one. The CDR3 end falls 1 residue outside the read, so it is completed with the germline J gene. The chain links TRBV13-1 to TRBJ2-7; the match to TRBD1 covers 7 bases. With V trimmed by 0 bases and J by 0 bases, 3 bases remained unmatched. CDR1 and CDR2 (germline): NSHNY, SYGAGN. The CDR3 loop spans 15 amino acids. The CDR3 bases that were read are TGTGCCAGCAGTGATGCGGGACAGCCCTCCTATGAACAGTAC. Amino acids: CASSDAGQPSYEQY. The entire CDR3 sequence reads CASSDAGQPSYEQYF.

Points on this clone: Genes and germline are mouse. The read stops 1 residue short of the end of the CDR3; the missing end is completed from the germline J gene. The rearrangement uses TRBV13-1 and TRBJ2-3; D is undetermined. This CDR3 has 16 residues. Per germline, CDR1 NSHNY and CDR2 SYGAGN. V dropped 0 bases and J dropped 0 bases, with 11 bases sitting between them. The CDR3 sequence is CASSDEARASAETLYF. The DNA read from the CDR3 is TGTGCCAGCAGTGATGAAGCTCGGGCTAGTGCAGAAACGCTGTAT.

As for this clone: The genes and germline here are from mouse. The sequence runs out 1 residue before the end of the CDR3; the remainder is reconstructed from the germline J gene. The genes are TRBV2 and TRBJ1-3, with D unclear. Trimming took 0 bases from V and 0 from J, leaving 6 bases between them. CDR3 size: 15 residues. Germline V gene sequence: CDR1 LGHNA, CDR2 YSYQKL. The CDR3 is CASSQEVYSGNTLYF. The sequenced part of the CDR3 DNA is TGTGCCAGCAGCCAAGAAGTTTATTCTGGAAATACGCTCTAT.

As concerns this clone: Germline and genes: mouse. The read falls 1 residue short of the CDR3 end, and the missing part is taken from the germline J gene. This chain joins TRBV1 and TRBJ2-7; TRBD1 agrees at 9 bases. Germline V gene data show CDR1 as NSQYPW and CDR2 as LRSPGD (reference sequence). Germline trimming cut 0 bases from V and 4 bases from J; bases unmatched to any gene: 4. The CDR3 sequence is 15 residues long. Here the CDR3 reads CTCSAEGQGGYEQYF. The part of the CDR3 DNA that was read is TGCACCTGCAGTGCAGAGGGACAGGGAGGATATGAACAGTAC. The variable domain in full, completed from reference TRBV1 and TRBJ2-7, reads VTLLEQNPRWRLVPRGQAVNLRCILKNSQYPWMSWYQQDLQKQLQWLFTLRSPGDKEVKSLPGADYLATRVTDTELRLQVANMSQGRTLYCTCSAEGQGGYEQYFGPGTRLTVL.

On this clone: Genes and germline come from the mouse. The read falls 1 residue short of the CDR3 end, and the missing part is taken from the germline J gene. The rearrangement joins TRBV19 to TRBJ2-5; weak D call: TRBD1 (6 bases). From germline, CDR1 is FNHDT and CDR2 SITEND (reference sequence). Trimming cost V 4 bases and J 1 base, with 10 bases left between them. The CDR3 length is 14 residues. CDR3 sequence: CASSPQGYQDTQYF. CDR3 DNA (partial): TGTGCCAGCAGTCCACAGGGATACCAAGACACCCAGTAC.

About this clone itself: The genes and germline here are from mouse. The read terminates 1 residue ahead of where the CDR3 ends, so the germline J gene completes it. The rearrangement uses TRBV19 and TRBJ1-1, with unresolved D. Trimming shortened V by 0 bases and J by 0 bases, and 6 bases separated the two germline ends. Germline-derived CDR1 and CDR2 are FNHDT and SITEND (reference sequence). The CDR3 totals 14 residues. The covered CDR3 bases are TGTGCCAGCAGTATAGTGCACCCAAACACAGAAGTCTTC. It codes for CASSIVHPNTEVF. The whole CDR3 region reads CASSIVHPNTEVFF.

The table lists this clone with a count of one. The genes and germline here are from mouse. The DNA ends 1 residue before the CDR3 does, and the rest of the CDR3 is filled in from the germline J gene. The chain couples TRBV5 to TRBJ2-4; perhaps TRBD1 as D (6 bases). Germline assignment: CDR1 LGHNA and CDR2 YNLKQL (reference sequence). Deletions cut 1 base from V and 8 bases from J, with 13 bases between. CDR3 size: 14 residues. The CDR3 protein is CASSQVPGEGTLYF. The part of the CDR3 DNA that was read is TGTGCCAGCAGCCAAGTCCCAGGGGAGGGCACCTTGTAC.

About this clone: Genes here carry mouse names. The read is 1 residue too short to cover the CDR3 end, so that end is filled in from the germline J gene. V is TRBV20 and J is TRBJ1-1; 7 bases agree with TRBD1. J was trimmed by 2 bases and V by 4 bases; bases with no gene match: 7. The germline gives CDR1 GFQATS, CDR2 STVNSAI. The CDR3 length is 14 residues. CDR3 protein: CGAKSGTDNTEVFF. The CDR3 bases that were read are TGTGGTGCTAAATCCGGGACAGACAACACAGAAGTCTTC. Based on the CDR3 plus reference TRBV20 and TRBJ1-1, the full variable domain is GALVYQYPRRTICKSGTSMRMECQAVGFQATSVAWYRQSPQKTFELIALSTVNSAIKYEQNFTQEKFPISHPNLSFSSMTVLNAYLEDRGLYLCGAKSGTDNTEVFFGKGTRLTVV.

Details on this clone: The gene names given are mouse names. Read sequence stops 1 residue before the CDR3 end, and the germline J gene provides the missing end. The gene calls are TRBV13-1 and TRBJ1-5; tentatively, D is TRBD1 (6 bases). The germline gives CDR1 NSHNY, CDR2 SYGAGN. This CDR3 is built from 15 residues. V was shortened by 1 base and J by 0 bases, with 8 bases between the two germline ends. The part of the CDR3 DNA that was read is TGTGCCAGCAGTGATCCCAGGGGTAACAACCAGGCTCCGCTT. The encoded protein is CASSDPRGNNQAPL. The CDR3, in full, reads CASSDPRGNNQAPLF.

To note about this clone: Germline and genes: mouse. Read coverage stops 1 residue before the CDR3 terminus; the germline J gene supplies the remainder. The rearrangement uses TRBV4 and TRBJ1-3, with 7 bases identical to TRBD1. Germline V lookup: CDR1 LGHDT, CDR2 YNNKQL (reference sequence). V shed 4 bases, J shed 1 base, and the junction held 1 base outside the gene matches. The CDR3 length is 14 residues. CDR3: CASSLGQSGNTLYF. The sequenced CDR3 bases are TGTGCCAGCAGCTTGGGACAGTCTGGAAATACGCTCTAT.

This clone appeared a few times. Gene names follow the mouse nomenclature. The CDR3 is cut off 1 residue early in the read; its end comes from the germline J gene. This chain links TRBV14 with TRBJ2-7, with 8 positions matching TRBD2. The germline CDR1 and CDR2 sequences are SGHDT and FRDEAV. Trimming took 2 bases from V and 1 from J; bases not matched to a gene: 2. The CDR3 extends over 14 amino acids. The sequenced CDR3 bases are TGTGCCAGCAGTTTGAACTGGGGGTCCTATGAACAGTAC. It encodes CASSLNWGSYEQY. The full CDR3 reads CASSLNWGSYEQYF.

Remarks on this clone: Gene names and germline match the mouse. Read coverage stops 1 residue before the CDR3 terminus; the germline J gene supplies the remainder. This chain uses TRBV14 with TRBJ2-1; D unclear. Between the trimmed V and J ends, which lost 2 bases and 2 bases, there was a span of 5 bases. Germline V gene data show CDR1 as SGHDT and CDR2 as FRDEAV. The CDR3 is 13 residues long. The CDR3: CASSFGYYAEQFF. The sequenced part of the CDR3 DNA is TGTGCCAGCAGTTTTGGGTACTATGCTGAGCAGTTC.

This clone was detected a few times. Germline and genes here are mouse. The read halts 1 residue ahead of the CDR3 end, with the missing end drawn from the germline J gene. The chain has TRBV13-3 and TRBJ1-3, with 7 bases aligning to TRBD1. The germline CDR1 and CDR2 sequences are NNHDY and SYVADS. The CDR3 is 15 amino acids. The V segment lost 3 bases and the J segment 0 bases; nucleotides outside the gene matches: 3. The chain's CDR3 is CASSGDRNSGNTLYF. CDR3 bases read: TGTGCCAGCAGTGGGGACAGAAATTCTGGAAATACGCTCTAT.